This passage covers 7 T cell receptor beta chains from one sample sequenced in a study of T cell responses to AZD1222 COVID-19 vaccine. Measured with immunoSEQ multiplex PCR; TCRdb has only the in-frame clones, and not every one. The repertoire holds about 100,000 clones, with around nine tenths as singletons. The source material was peripheral blood, sampled on day 0 of AZD1222 vaccination. These receptors all come from an adult in good health.

V and J are TRBV5-1 and TRBJ1-3; 7 positions agree with TRBD1. The CDR3 is 13 amino acids. V was pared by 5 bases and J by 4 bases, with 3 bases of the junction left unmatched. Germline CDR1 SGHRS, CDR2 YFSETQ. Here the CDR3 DNA reads TGCGCCAGCAGAGGGGGCCCAGGAAACACCATATATTTT. Protein product: CASRGGPGNTIYF.

The chain links TRBV5-4 to TRBJ1-1, with TRBD1 matching 11 bases. The CDR3 loop spans 16 amino acids. Germline CDR1 reads SGHNT; CDR2 reads YYREEE (reference sequence). J was trimmed by 4 bases and V by 5 bases; bases with no gene match: 10. The CDR3: CASSPGTGGRITEAFF. CDR3 sequence (DNA): TGTGCCAGCAGTCCCGGGACAGGGGGTAGGATCACTGAAGCTTTCTTT.

The J gene is TRBJ1-4, the V gene TRBV6-1; D is undetermined. V gave up 3 bases and J gave up 3 bases, with 14 bases separating them. The CDR3 extends over 16 amino acids. Per germline, CDR1 MNHNS and CDR2 SASEGT. CDR3 nucleotide sequence: TGTGCCAGCAGTGAGAGTCAGGCGAACTCTAATGAAAAACTGTTTTTT. This gives the protein CASSESQANSNEKLFF.

The rearrangement joins TRBV9 to TRBJ2-1, with D possibly TRBD2 on 6 matching bases. Per germline, CDR1 SGDLS and CDR2 YYNGEE. V lost 3 bases and J 2 bases, leaving 12 bases between the germline ends. The CDR3 covers 15 residues. The CDR3 coding sequence is TGTGCCAGCAGCGCGTCTAGCGCACCCTACAATGAGCAGTTCTTC. This translates into CASSASSAPYNEQFF.

The rearrangement joins TRBV2 to TRBJ2-2, with D unresolved. The CDR3 length is 13 residues. With 10 bases removed from V and 0 bases from J, the gap between germline ends came to 9 bases. The germline CDR1 and CDR2 sequences are SNHLY and FYNNEI. The CDR3 here is CAIGRSNTGELFF. DNA for the CDR3: TGTGCCATAGGACGGTCGAACACCGGGGAGCTGTTTTTT.

This sequence joins TRBV5-1 and TRBJ1-1; D remains unclear. Germline V gene data show CDR1 as SGHRS and CDR2 as YFSETQ. Trimming cost V 0 bases and J 0 bases, with 6 bases left between them. The length of the CDR3 is 14 residues. This chain's CDR3 is CASSLAGMNTEAFF. The CDR3 DNA reads as TGCGCCAGCAGCTTGGCCGGGATGAACACTGAAGCTTTCTTT. Supplemented by reference TRBV5-1 and TRBJ1-1, the full variable domain reads KAGVTQTPRYLIKTRGQQVTLSCSPISGHRSVSWYQQTPGQGLQFLFEYFSETQRNKGNFPGRFSGRQFSNSRSEMNVSTLELGDSALYLCASSLAGMNTEAFFGQGTRLTVV.

V and J are TRBV7-9 and TRBJ2-7, with D unresolved. The V end lost 1 base, the J end lost 5 bases, and 9 bases lay between the germline ends. Per germline, CDR1 SEHNR and CDR2 FQNEAQ (reference sequence). The CDR3 is 13 amino acids. CDR3 protein: CASSLEGFNEQYF. The CDR3 DNA is TGTGCCAGCAGCTTAGAGGGTTTCAACGAGCAGTACTTC.